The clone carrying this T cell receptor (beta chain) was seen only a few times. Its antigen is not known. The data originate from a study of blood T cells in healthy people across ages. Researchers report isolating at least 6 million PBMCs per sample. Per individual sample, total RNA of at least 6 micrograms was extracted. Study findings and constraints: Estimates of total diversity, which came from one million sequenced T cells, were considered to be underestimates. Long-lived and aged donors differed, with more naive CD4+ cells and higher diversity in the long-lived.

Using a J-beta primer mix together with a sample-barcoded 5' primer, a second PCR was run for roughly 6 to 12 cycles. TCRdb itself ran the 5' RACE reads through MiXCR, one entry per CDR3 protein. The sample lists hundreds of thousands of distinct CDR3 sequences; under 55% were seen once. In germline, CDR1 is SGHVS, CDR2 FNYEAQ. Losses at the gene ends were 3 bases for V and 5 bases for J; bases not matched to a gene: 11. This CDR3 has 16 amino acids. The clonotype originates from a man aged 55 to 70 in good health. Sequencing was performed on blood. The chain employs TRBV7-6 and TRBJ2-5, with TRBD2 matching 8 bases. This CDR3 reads CASSFTGGGRVETQYF. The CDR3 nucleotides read TGTGCCAGCAGCTTCACCGGCGGGGGGCGGGTGGAGACCCAGTACTTC. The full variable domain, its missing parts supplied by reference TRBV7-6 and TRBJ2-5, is GAGVSQSPRYKVTKRGQDVALRCDPISGHVSLYWYRQALGQGPEFLTYFNYEAQQDKSGLPNDRFSAERPEGSISTLTIQRTEQRDSAMYRCASSFTGGGRVETQYFGPGTRLLVL.